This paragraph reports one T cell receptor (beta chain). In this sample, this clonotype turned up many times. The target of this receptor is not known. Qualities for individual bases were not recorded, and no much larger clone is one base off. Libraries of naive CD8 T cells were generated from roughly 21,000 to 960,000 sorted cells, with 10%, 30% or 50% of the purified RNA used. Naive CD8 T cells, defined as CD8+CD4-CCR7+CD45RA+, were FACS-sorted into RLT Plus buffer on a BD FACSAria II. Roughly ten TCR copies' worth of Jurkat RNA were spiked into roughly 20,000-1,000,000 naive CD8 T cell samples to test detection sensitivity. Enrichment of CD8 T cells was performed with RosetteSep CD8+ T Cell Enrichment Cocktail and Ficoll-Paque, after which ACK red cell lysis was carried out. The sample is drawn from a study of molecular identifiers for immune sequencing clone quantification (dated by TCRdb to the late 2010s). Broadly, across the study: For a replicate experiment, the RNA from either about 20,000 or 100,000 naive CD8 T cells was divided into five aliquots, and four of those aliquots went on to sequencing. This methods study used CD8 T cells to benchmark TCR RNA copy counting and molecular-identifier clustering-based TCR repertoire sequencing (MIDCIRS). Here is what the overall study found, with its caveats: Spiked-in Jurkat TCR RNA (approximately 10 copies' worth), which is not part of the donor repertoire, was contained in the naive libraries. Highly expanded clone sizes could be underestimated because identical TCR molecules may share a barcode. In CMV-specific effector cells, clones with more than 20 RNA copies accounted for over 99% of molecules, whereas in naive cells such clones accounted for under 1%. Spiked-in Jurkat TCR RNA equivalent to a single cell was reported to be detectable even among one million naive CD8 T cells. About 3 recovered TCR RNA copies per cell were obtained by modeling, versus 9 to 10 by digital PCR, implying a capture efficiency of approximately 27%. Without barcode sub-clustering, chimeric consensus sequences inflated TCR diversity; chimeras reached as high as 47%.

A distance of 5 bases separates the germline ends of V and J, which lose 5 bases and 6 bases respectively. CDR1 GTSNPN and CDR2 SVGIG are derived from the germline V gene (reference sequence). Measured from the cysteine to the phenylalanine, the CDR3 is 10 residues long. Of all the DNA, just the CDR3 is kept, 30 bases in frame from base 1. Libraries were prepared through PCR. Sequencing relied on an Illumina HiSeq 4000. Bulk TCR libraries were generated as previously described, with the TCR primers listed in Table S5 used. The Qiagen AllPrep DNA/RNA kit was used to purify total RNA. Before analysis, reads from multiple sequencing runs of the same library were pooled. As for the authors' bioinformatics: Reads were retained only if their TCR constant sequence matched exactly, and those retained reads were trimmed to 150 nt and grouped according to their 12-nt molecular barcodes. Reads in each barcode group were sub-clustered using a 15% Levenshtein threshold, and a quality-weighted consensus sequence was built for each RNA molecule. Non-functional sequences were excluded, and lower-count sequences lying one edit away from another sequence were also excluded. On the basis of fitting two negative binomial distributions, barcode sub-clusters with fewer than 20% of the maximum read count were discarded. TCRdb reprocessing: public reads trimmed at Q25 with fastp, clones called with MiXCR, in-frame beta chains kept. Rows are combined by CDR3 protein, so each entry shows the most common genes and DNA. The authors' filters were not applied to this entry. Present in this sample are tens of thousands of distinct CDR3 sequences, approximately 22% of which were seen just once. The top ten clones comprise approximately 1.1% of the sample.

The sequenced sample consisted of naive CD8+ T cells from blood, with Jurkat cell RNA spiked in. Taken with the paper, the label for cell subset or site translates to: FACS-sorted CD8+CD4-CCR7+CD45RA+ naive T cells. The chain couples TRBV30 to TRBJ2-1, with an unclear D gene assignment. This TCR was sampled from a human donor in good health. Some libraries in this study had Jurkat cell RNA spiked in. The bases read TGTGCCTGGCAGCTCAATGAGCAGTTCTTC. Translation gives CAWQLNEQFF.